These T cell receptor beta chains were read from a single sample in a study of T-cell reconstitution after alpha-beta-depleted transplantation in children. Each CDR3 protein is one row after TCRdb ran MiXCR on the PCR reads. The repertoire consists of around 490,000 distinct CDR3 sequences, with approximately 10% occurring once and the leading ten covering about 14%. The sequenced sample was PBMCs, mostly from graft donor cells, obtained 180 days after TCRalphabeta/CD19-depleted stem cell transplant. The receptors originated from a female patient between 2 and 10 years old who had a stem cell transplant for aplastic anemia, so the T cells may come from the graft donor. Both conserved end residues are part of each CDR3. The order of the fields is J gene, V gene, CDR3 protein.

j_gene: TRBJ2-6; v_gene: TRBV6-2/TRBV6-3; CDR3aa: CASSYDLALSGANVLTF
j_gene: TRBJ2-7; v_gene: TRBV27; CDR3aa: CASSLWTGPYEQYF
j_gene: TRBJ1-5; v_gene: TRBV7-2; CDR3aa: CASSKNRHSNQPQHF
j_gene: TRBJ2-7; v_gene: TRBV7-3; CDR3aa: CASSRGASGGYEQYF
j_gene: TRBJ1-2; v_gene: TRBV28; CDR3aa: CASSLGGTGSYGYTF
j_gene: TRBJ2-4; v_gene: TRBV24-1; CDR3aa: CATSDPGDRAKNIQYF
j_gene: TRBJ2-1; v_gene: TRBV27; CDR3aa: CASSPIAGGPYNEQFF
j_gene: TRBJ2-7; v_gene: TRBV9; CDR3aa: CASTRGGTGPYEQYF
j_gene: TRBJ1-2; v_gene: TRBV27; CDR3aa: CASSQGTSPLGYTF
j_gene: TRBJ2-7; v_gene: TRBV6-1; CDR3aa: CASSERGPGGEQYF
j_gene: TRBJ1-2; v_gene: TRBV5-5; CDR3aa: CASSLIWAMGNGYTF
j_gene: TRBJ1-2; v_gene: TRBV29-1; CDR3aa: CSVEEGRGRGYTF
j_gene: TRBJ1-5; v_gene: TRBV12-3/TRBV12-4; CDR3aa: CASSPSEDWIPQHF
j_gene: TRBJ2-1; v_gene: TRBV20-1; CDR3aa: CSARDRVRYNEQFF
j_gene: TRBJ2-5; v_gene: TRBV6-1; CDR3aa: CASSATGRETQYF
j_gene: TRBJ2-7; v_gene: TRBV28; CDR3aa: CASGSGTGGFNEQYF
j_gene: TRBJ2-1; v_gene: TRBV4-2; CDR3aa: CASSQEEAGSIPISYNEQFF
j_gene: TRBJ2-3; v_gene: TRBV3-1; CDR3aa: CASSPTAGARTDTQYF
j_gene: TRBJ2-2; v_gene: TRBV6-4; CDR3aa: CASRTGGANTGELFF
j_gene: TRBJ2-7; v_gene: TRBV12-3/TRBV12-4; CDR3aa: CASSPTSGIYEQYF
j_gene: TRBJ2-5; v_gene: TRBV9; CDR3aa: CASSNTGRERETQYF
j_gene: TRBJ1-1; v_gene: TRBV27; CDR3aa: CASSLSGGASTEAFF
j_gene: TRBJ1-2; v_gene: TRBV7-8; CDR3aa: CASSLALQGLYGYTF
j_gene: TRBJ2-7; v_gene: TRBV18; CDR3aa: CASSPRGYYEQYF
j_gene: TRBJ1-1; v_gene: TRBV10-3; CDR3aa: CAISDLGLDTEAFF
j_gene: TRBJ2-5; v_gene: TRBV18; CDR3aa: CASSPGFQETQYF
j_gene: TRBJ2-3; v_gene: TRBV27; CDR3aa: CASSLSSSVEYTDTQYF
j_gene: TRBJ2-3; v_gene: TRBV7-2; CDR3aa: CASSSLAGYTDTQYF
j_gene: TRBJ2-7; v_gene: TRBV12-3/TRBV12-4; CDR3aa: CASSFWDSFYEQYF
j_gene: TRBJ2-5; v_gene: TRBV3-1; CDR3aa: CASSQEGLSSGRRLQETQYF
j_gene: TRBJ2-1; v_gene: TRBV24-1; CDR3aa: CATSDPPGTGFGEQFF
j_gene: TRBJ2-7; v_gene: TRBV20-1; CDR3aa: CSAKVPGLAYEQYF
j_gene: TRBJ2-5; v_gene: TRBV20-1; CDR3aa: CSARQLAGGPETQYF
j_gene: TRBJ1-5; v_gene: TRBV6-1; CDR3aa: CASSTGGGIRNQPQHF
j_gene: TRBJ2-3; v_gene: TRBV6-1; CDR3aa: CASSERLWLEDTQYF
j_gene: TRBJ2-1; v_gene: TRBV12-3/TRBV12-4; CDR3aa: CASPGQGVSAGYNEQFF
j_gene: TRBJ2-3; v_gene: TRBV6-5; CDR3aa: CASSYGSKQYF
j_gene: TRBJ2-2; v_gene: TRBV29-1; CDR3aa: CSVVGALSTGELFF
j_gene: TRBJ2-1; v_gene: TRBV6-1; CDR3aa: CASRRGTSGYNEQFF
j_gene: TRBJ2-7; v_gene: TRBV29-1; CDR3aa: CSVSGITAGAEQYF
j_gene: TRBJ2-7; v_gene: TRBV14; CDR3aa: CASSQGRGPLRYEQYF
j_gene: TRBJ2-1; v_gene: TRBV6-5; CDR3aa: CASSYQLAGDYNEQFF
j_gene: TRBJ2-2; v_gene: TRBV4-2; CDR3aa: CASSQGLAGASGELFF
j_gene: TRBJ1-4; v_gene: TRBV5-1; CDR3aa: CASSWGGPNEKLFF
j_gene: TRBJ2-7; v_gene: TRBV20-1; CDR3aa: CSAREPGQGAGEQYF
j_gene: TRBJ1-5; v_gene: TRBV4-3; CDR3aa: CASSQDGTYHQPQHF
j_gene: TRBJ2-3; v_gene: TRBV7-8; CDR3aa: CASSFFSTHMADTQYF
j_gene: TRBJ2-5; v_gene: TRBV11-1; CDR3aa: CASSLVPGTSGRAWQEGQYF
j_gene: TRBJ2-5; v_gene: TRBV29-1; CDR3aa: CSVEDRAGETQYF
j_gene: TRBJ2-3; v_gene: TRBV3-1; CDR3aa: CASSQMGQGADTQYF
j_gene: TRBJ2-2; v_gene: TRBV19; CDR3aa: CASSVTGTSSGELFF
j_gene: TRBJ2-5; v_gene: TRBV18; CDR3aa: CASSPGQKETQYF
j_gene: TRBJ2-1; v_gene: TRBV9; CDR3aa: CASSPLVGTNNEQFF
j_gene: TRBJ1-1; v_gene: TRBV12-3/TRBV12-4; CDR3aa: CASSWFLSGNTEAFF
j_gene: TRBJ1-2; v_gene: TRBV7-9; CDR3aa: CASSHDTAYVQIYGYTF